This T cell receptor beta chain was profiled in a study of molecular identifiers for immune sequencing clone quantification. The wider study: In replicates, RNA taken from approximately 22,000 or 94,000 naive CD8 cells was divided five ways, and four portions underwent sequencing.

This clonotype occurred many times. What it recognizes is unknown. Study-wide findings and caveats: Spiked Jurkat TCR RNA equal to one cell could reportedly be picked out among 940,000 or so naive cells.

Every naive CD8 library was made from between roughly 17,000 and 1,100,000 sorted cells with 10%, 30% or 50% RNA. Germline CDR1 reads MNHEY; CDR2 reads SVGAGI. Between the trimmed V and J ends, which lost 6 bases and 3 bases, there was a span of 20 bases. The CDR3 runs to 17 residues. TCRdb called the PCR reads again in MiXCR, with one record for every CDR3 protein. The sample lists roughly 320,000 distinct CDR3 sequences; about a fifth were seen once. This TCR came from a human donor in good health. Some libraries in this study had Jurkat cell RNA spiked in. The sample was naive CD8+ T cells from blood, with Jurkat cell RNA spiked in. As for subset: FACS-sorted CD8+CD4-CCR7+CD45RA+ naive T cells. The J gene is TRBJ2-2, the V gene TRBV6-5; no reliable D call. The CDR3 bases are TGTGCCAGCAGCACCACACCATCAATGGTTGACACCGGGGAGCTGTTTTTT. This codes for CASSTTPSMVDTGELFF.